The following is a T cell receptor (beta chain) sequence with its context. The same CDR3 can be traced to other DNA sequences in this sample. The CDR3 runs to 11 residues. Between the trimmed V and J ends, which lost 2 bases and 6 bases, there was a span of 5 bases. CDR1 and CDR2 (germline): WSHSY, SAAADI. This sample is drawn from a study of graft-versus-host responses after intestinal transplantation. Assay used: immunoSEQ multiplex PCR; TCRdb lists only in-frame clones, some missing. The sample has tens of thousands of clones, 92% seen once. This sequence joins TRBV10-2 and TRBJ2-7; no reliable D call. This receptor was identified in a human patient who received an intestinal transplant, so some T cells may come from the graft donor. The specimen comprised PBMCs, sampled 98 days after intestinal transplantation. The CDR3 nucleotides read TGCGCCAGCAGTGAGGGCAGCGAGCAGTACTTC. Translating gives CASSEGSEQYF.